Listed below are T cell receptor beta chains from one sample, sequenced in a study of blood T cell repertoires in COVID-19. Using immunoSEQ multiplex PCR, the repertoire was profiled, and TCRdb retains in-frame clones only, with some absent. Here the sample spans about 250,000 clones, around four fifths being singletons. The sequencing input was peripheral blood. These receptors came from a woman in her 70s with acute or convalescent COVID-19. Both conserved end residues are part of each CDR3. The order of the fields is V gene, J gene, clone size, D gene, CDR3 protein, CDR3 DNA. D genes are given only for firm matches. Not every row has a clone size; where given, it reads once, few, many or a size class.

>TRBV3-1/TRBV3-2|TRBJ2-1|.|.
CASSQVWLHFF
TGTGCCAGCAGCCAAGTTTGGCTTCACTTCTTC
>TRBV9|TRBJ2-3|.|.
CASSASSTDTQYF
TGTGCCAGCAGCGCAAGCAGCACAGATACGCAGTATTTT
>TRBV4-2|TRBJ1-5|.|TRBD1
CASSQPDGTVNQPQHF
TGTGCCAGCAGCCAACCCGATGGGACAGTCAATCAGCCCCAGCATTTT
>TRBV7-2|TRBJ1-6|.|TRBD1
CASSLGRTGSLNSPLHF
TGTGCCAGCAGCTTAGGAAGGACAGGGAGCCTTAATTCACCCCTCCACTTT
>TRBV27|TRBJ2-2|.|TRBD1
CASSSMDRGNTGELFF
TGTGCCAGCAGTTCCATGGACAGGGGAAACACCGGGGAGCTGTTTTTT
>TRBV5-4|TRBJ1-1|.|.
CASSLQGNPEAFF
TGTGCCAGCAGCCTTCAGGGGAACCCTGAAGCTTTCTTT
>TRBV5-4|TRBJ2-7|.|.
CASSLGVQGGWEQYF
TGTGCCAGCAGCTTAGGGGTCCAGGGAGGTTGGGAGCAGTACTTC
>TRBV12-5|TRBJ2-7|.|TRBD1
CASGLVRTGDSEQYF
TGTGCTAGTGGTTTGGTAAGGACAGGGGACTCCGAGCAGTACTTC
>TRBV3-1/TRBV3-2|TRBJ1-5|.|TRBD1
CASSQATGDQPQHF
TGTGCCAGCAGCCAGGCTACAGGGGACCAGCCCCAGCATTTT
>TRBV19|TRBJ2-2|.|.
CASSFQGSANTGELFF
TGTGCCAGTAGTTTCCAGGGGAGTGCGAACACCGGGGAGCTGTTTTTT
>TRBV7-2|TRBJ1-5|.|TRBD1
CASSQSGQGADQPQHF
TGTGCCAGCAGCCAATCGGGACAGGGGGCGGATCAGCCCCAGCATTTT
>TRBV10-3|TRBJ1-1|once|.
CAISESGTPGDEAFF
TGTGCCATCAGTGAGTCGGGGACCCCAGGGGATGAAGCTTTCTTT
>TRBV7-2|TRBJ1-2|.|.
CASSQRGRSDYGYTF
TGTGCCAGCAGCCAGAGGGGGAGATCGGACTATGGCTACACCTTC
>TRBV23-1|TRBJ1-5|.|TRBD1
CASSLAGRTPGQVVNQPQHF
TGCGCCAGCAGTCTCGCTGGCCGAACACCGGGACAGGTAGTCAATCAGCCCCAGCATTTT
>TRBV10-3|TRBJ1-2|.|.
CAISETQRVNGYTF
TGTGCCATCAGTGAAACGCAGAGGGTGAATGGCTACACCTTC
>TRBV6-5|TRBJ1-1|.|.
CASSLLDSPEAFF
TGTGCCAGCAGTCTGCTGGACAGCCCTGAAGCTTTCTTT
>TRBV18|TRBJ2-7|.|.
CASSPPDNSYEQYF
TGTGCCAGCTCACCACCTGACAACTCCTACGAGCAGTACTTC
>TRBV3-1/TRBV3-2|TRBJ2-4|few|TRBD2
CASSQERLAGTGGGNIQYF
TGTGCCAGCAGCCAGGAAAGACTAGCGGGTACGGGAGGTGGAAACATTCAGTACTTC
>TRBV2|TRBJ2-2|.|.
CASSEWGGPIGELFF
TGTGCCAGCAGTGAATGGGGGGGGCCCATCGGGGAGCTGTTTTTT
>TRBV27|TRBJ1-6|.|.
CASSLSGLGPPLHF
TGTGCCAGCAGTTTATCGGGGCTTGGGCCACCCCTCCACTTT
>TRBV6-5|TRBJ1-2|.|.
CASRRTALYGYTF
TGTGCCAGCAGAAGGACAGCCCTCTATGGCTACACCTTC
>TRBV7-2|TRBJ1-6|.|.
CASSQSSGAYNSPLHF
TGTGCCAGCAGCCAGTCATCAGGGGCCTATAATTCACCCCTCCACTTT
>TRBV28|TRBJ1-5|.|.
CASSPSVGQPQHF
TGTGCCAGCAGTCCATCGGTCGGGCAGCCCCAGCATTTT
>TRBV6-2/TRBV6-3|TRBJ1-1|.|.
CASSYLQGRLNTEAFF
TGTGCCAGCAGTTATTTACAGGGAAGGCTGAACACTGAAGCTTTCTTT
>TRBV6-5|TRBJ1-2|.|TRBD1
CASSYSWGQGKNGYTF
TGTGCCAGCAGTTACTCCTGGGGACAGGGGAAGAATGGCTACACCTTC
>TRBV19|TRBJ2-5|.|TRBD1
CASSRGQGQETQYF
TGTGCCAGTAGTAGGGGACAGGGTCAAGAGACCCAGTACTTC
>TRBV5-4|TRBJ2-7|.|.
CASSPSYTGSYEQYF
TGTGCCAGCAGCCCCAGTTACACGGGATCCTACGAGCAGTACTTC
>TRBV6-4|TRBJ1-1|.|.
CASSEGGYNTEAFF
TGTGCCAGCAGTGAGGGGGGATACAACACTGAAGCTTTCTTT
>TRBV5-1|TRBJ2-2|.|.
CASSPGIAGAGELFF
TGCGCCAGCAGCCCGGGGATTGCCGGGGCCGGGGAGCTGTTTTTT
>TRBV4-3|TRBJ1-1|.|TRBD1
CASRLQGTPEAFF
TGCGCCAGCAGACTACAGGGGACGCCTGAAGCTTTCTTT
>TRBV4-1|TRBJ1-1|few|.
CASSQVFSEAFF
TGCGCCAGCAGCCAAGTTTTCTCTGAAGCTTTCTTT
>TRBV28|TRBJ2-1|.|.
CARTTPSGEQFF
TGTGCCAGGACGACTCCTTCAGGGGAGCAGTTCTTC
>TRBV18|TRBJ1-5|.|.
CASSPHQDQPQHF
TGTGCCAGCTCACCACACCAGGATCAGCCCCAGCATTTT
>TRBV7-9|TRBJ1-3|.|.
CASSLESRGTGNTIYF
TGTGCCAGCAGCTTAGAATCTAGGGGCACTGGAAACACCATATATTTT
>TRBV11-2|TRBJ1-6|.|.
CASSLAGSYNSPLHF
TGTGCCAGCAGCTTAGCGGGCTCCTATAATTCACCCCTCCACTTT
>TRBV7-2|TRBJ1-6|.|.
CASSLLGANNSPLHF
TGTGCCAGCAGCTTATTGGGGGCGAATAATTCACCCCTCCACTTT
>TRBV7-9|TRBJ1-2|.|TRBD1
CASSLRQGAIGYTF
TGTGCCAGCAGTTTGAGACAGGGGGCAATTGGCTACACCTTC
>TRBV28|TRBJ2-5|.|TRBD2
CATRTSGEETQYF
TGTGCCACCCGGACTAGCGGGGAAGAGACCCAGTACTTC
>TRBV5-6|TRBJ1-5|.|.
CASSFWTAPKPQHF
TGTGCCAGCAGCTTTTGGACAGCTCCTAAACCCCAGCATTTT
>TRBV15|TRBJ2-7|.|TRBD1
CATSRYRDSYEQYF
TGTGCCACCAGCAGATACCGGGACAGTTACGAGCAGTACTTC
>TRBV9|TRBJ2-7|.|.
CASSAGTIGEQYF
TGTGCCAGCAGCGCAGGGACAATCGGCGAGCAGTACTTC
>TRBV18|TRBJ2-7|.|.
CASSPRTGNYEQYF
TGTGCCAGCTCACCACGAACAGGAAACTACGAGCAGTACTTC
>TRBV30|TRBJ1-1|many|.
CAWRKGPEIVNTEAFF
TGTGCCTGGAGAAAGGGGCCGGAAATAGTGAACACTGAAGCTTTCTTT
>TRBV6-5|TRBJ1-5|.|TRBD1
CASKDRGLVEPQHF
TGTGCCAGCAAGGACAGGGGGTTGGTGGAGCCCCAGCATTTT
>TRBV4-1|TRBJ1-2|.|TRBD1
CASSQVPGQGARGYGYTF
TGCGCCAGCAGCCAAGTACCGGGACAGGGGGCGCGGGGCTATGGCTACACCTTC
>TRBV5-1|TRBJ2-5|.|TRBD2
CASSSGGLAGETQYF
TGCGCCAGCAGCTCGGGAGGACTAGCGGGAGAGACCCAGTACTTC
>TRBV15|TRBJ2-3|.|TRBD2
CATSRELAGDDGDTQYF
TGTGCCACCAGCAGGGAACTAGCGGGGGATGACGGGGATACGCAGTATTTT
>TRBV28|TRBJ2-5|few|TRBD1
CASSLGTGEYF
TGTGCCAGCAGTTTAGGGACAGGGGAGTACTTC
>TRBV5-1|TRBJ1-2|once|.
CASSLVQGNGGYTF
TGCGCCAGCAGCTTGGTCCAGGGAAACGGTGGCTACACCTTC
>TRBV2|TRBJ1-2|.|TRBD1
CASSESGTGVNYGYTF
TGTGCCAGCAGTGAAAGTGGGACAGGAGTGAACTATGGCTACACCTTC